The 28 T cell receptor beta chains reported below all come from one sample, sequenced in a study of identical twins. TCRdb independently ran MiXCR on the 5' RACE reads; one entry per CDR3 protein. Of 1.5 million or so distinct CDR3 sequences listed, roughly 35% are singletons. Sequenced material: cord blood. Receptors originate from a newborn girl in good health.

Notes on this clonotype: One end of the junction varies from germline; a read error may be responsible. J is TRBJ2-5 and V is TRBV20-1; D may correspond to TRBD1 or TRBD2 (6 bases each). The CDR3 runs to 17 residues. The germline V gene encodes CDR1 DFQATT and CDR2 SNEGSKA (reference sequence). The CDR3 DNA follows: TGCAGTGCTAGAGATCTCTTTGCGGGACATAACCAAGAGACCCGGTACTTC. Its translation: CSARDLFAGHNQETRYF.

This clonotype was counted only a few times. This chain uses TRBV20-1 with TRBJ1-6, with D possibly TRBD1 on 5 matching bases. Germline CDR1 is DFQATT and CDR2 is SNEGSKA (reference sequence). The CDR3 consists of 14 residues. V lost 1 base to trimming and J lost 7 bases, with 11 bases between them. The CDR3 is CSARGRVLNSPLHF. CDR3 in DNA: TGCAGTGCTAGAGGCAGGGTTTTGAATTCACCCCTCCACTTT.

This chain uses TRBV28 with TRBJ2-7, with D maybe TRBD1 (6 bases). This CDR3 spans 13 amino acids. Deletions cut 6 bases from V and 2 bases from J, with 11 bases between. CDR1 MDHEN and CDR2 SYDVKM come from the germline V gene. CDR3 sequence: CASRWAGAYEQYF. CDR3 nucleotides: TGTGCCAGCAGGTGGGCAGGGGCCTACGAGCAGTACTTC.

V and J are TRBV9 and TRBJ2-1; weak D call: TRBD2 (5 bases). This CDR3 comprises 15 residues. V lost 7 bases and J 2 bases, leaving 16 bases between the germline ends. Looked up from germline, CDR1 is SGDLS and CDR2 is YYNGEE. The CDR3 DNA sequence: TGTGCCAGCGGCCCATTGACTATACCCTACAATGAGCAGTTCTTC. This codes for CASGPLTIPYNEQFF. Supplemented by reference TRBV9 and TRBJ2-1, the full variable domain reads DSGVTQTPKHLITATGQRVTLRCSPRSGDLSVYWYQQSLDQGLQFLIQYYNGEERAKGNILERFSAQQFPDLHSELNLSSLELGDSALYFCASGPLTIPYNEQFFGPGTRLTVL.

This rearrangement joins TRBV20-1 to TRBJ2-1; 7 nucleotides agree with TRBD2. Germline V gene data show CDR1 as DFQATT and CDR2 as SNEGSKA (reference sequence). V gave up 5 bases and J gave up 0 bases; unmatched junction bases: 7. CDR3 size: 15 residues. The CDR3 protein is CSAPPLAGSYNEQFF. CDR3 sequence (DNA): TGCAGTGCTCCCCCTTTAGCGGGCTCCTACAATGAGCAGTTCTTC.

The rearrangement joins TRBV3-1 to TRBJ1-1, with TRBD1 as a possible D gene (5 bases). The V end lost 1 base, the J end lost 1 base, and 13 bases lay between the germline ends. Germline assignment: CDR1 LGHDT and CDR2 YNNKEL (reference sequence). The CDR3 is 16 residues long. The CDR3 DNA is TGTGCCAGCAGCCAAGGGCTAGGGAGGGGGAACACTGAAGCTTTCTTT. Its protein is CASSQGLGRGNTEAFF.

Comments on this clonotype: Relative to the germline gene, one junction end is altered; a read error may explain this. The chain combines TRBV28 with TRBJ1-5; D is perhaps TRBD1 (6 bases). CDR1 MDHEN and CDR2 SYDVKM come from the germline V gene. The CDR3 is made up of 15 amino acids. CDR3 region: CASTLGTYSDQPQHF. CDR3 coding DNA: TGTGCCAGCACCTTAGGGACATATAGCGATCAGCCCCAGCATTTT.

This clonotype was picked up a small number of times. The CDR3 DNA reads TGCGCCAGCACCGAACCCGGGACAGATACGCAGTATTTT. This sequence encodes CASTEPGTDTQYF. The chain carries TRBV5-1 and TRBJ2-3; D is uncertain. This CDR3 region has 13 residues. The ends were cut back, 6 bases at V and 3 bases at J, with 11 bases in the middle. Germline values: CDR1 SGHRS, CDR2 YFSETQ.

V gene TRBV24-1 combines with J gene TRBJ2-2; possibly TRBD2 for D (7 bases). Between the trimmed V and J ends, which lost 6 bases and 2 bases, there was a span of 18 bases. The CDR3 has 17 amino acids. CDR1 and CDR2 from the germline V gene are KGHDR and SFDVKD. CDR3 loop: CATSPGPRGLNTGELFF. CDR3 nucleotide sequence: TGTGCCACCAGTCCGGGGCCGCGGGGGCTAAACACCGGGGAGCTGTTTTTT.

The chain carries TRBV3-1 and TRBJ2-4; TRBD2 matches at 15 bases. The CDR3 sequence is 18 residues long. From germline, CDR1 is LGHDT and CDR2 YNNKEL (reference sequence). The V gene end was trimmed by 0 bases and the J gene end by 7 bases; junction bases not matched to a gene: 7. CDR3 loop: CASSQETFGTSGRNIQYF. The CDR3 coding sequence is TGTGCCAGCAGCCAAGAGACGTTTGGGACTAGCGGGAGGAACATTCAGTACTTC.

The chain uses TRBV20-1 and TRBJ2-1; 9 bases are shared with TRBD2. Losses at the gene ends were 4 bases for V and 6 bases for J; bases not matched to a gene: 7. Germline V CDR1 and CDR2: DFQATT, SNEGSKA (reference sequence). The CDR3 runs 14 residues. The DNA for the CDR3 is TGCAGTGCTACCACGCTAGCGGGACGCAATGAGCAGTTCTTC. Amino acid sequence: CSATTLAGRNEQFF.

This clonotype was found a few times. V usage is TRBV10-2 and J usage is TRBJ2-7; TRBD1 or TRBD2 may be the D gene (5 bases each). This CDR3 has 15 residues. With 1 base removed from V and 1 base from J, the gap between germline ends came to 11 bases. CDR1 and CDR2 (germline): WSHSY, SAAADI. The CDR3 protein is CASSEYAGRSYEQYF. Here the CDR3 DNA reads TGCGCCAGCAGTGAGTATGCAGGGAGATCCTACGAGCAGTACTTC.

This clonotype was found many times. The CDR3: CASRVAGGPVDIQYF. CDR3 bases: TGTGCCAGCAGGGTAGCGGGAGGGCCAGTTGACATTCAGTACTTC. V is TRBV12-3 or TRBV12-4 and J is TRBJ2-4, with 11 bases aligning to TRBD2. The CDR3 has 15 residues. After removal of 6 bases from V and 8 bases from J, the junction contained 9 bases not matched to a gene.

The rearrangement links TRBV12-3 or TRBV12-4 to TRBJ2-2; TRBD1 might be the D (5 bases). V lost 6 bases, J lost 0 bases, and 11 bases lay in between. There are 15 residues in the CDR3. The CDR3 bases are TGTGCCAGCAGGGACCAGGGTACGAACACCGGGGAGCTGTTTTTT. This translates into CASRDQGTNTGELFF.

Points on this clonotype: Relative to the germline gene, one junction end is altered; a read error may explain this. The chain couples TRBV29-1 to TRBJ1-2, with D maybe TRBD1 (6 bases). This CDR3 has 13 residues. The germline V gene has CDR1 SQVTM and CDR2 ANQGSEA. CDR3 nucleotide sequence: TGCGGCGTTGAACCGGGGGCGCTGGAAGGCTACACCTTC. Amino acids: CGVEPGALEGYTF.

The rearrangement joins TRBV7-8 to TRBJ2-1, with a weak D call TRBD1 (6 bases). This CDR3 is 16 amino acids long. The germline CDR1 and CDR2 sequences are SGHVS and FQNEAQ. Deletions cut 2 bases from V and 8 bases from J, with 19 bases between. CDR3 coding DNA: TGTGCCAGCAGCTTAAAGAGGACAGTAGAGTACGATGAGCAGTTCTTC. It encodes CASSLKRTVEYDEQFF.

The sample holds a few counts of this clonotype. The rearrangement uses TRBV7-2 and TRBJ1-2, with D perhaps TRBD1 (5 bases). This CDR3 region has 14 residues. Trimming removed 4 bases at V and 0 bases at J, with 9 bases between. Looked up from germline, CDR1 is SGHTA and CDR2 is FQGNSA. The CDR3 sequence is CASSWTLANYGYTF. CDR3 bases: TGTGCCAGCAGCTGGACACTAGCTAACTATGGCTACACCTTC.

The chain links TRBV4-2 to TRBJ2-4; 8 bases fit TRBD2. The end of the DNA aligns better with TRBJ2-7, so the J call may be wrong. The CDR3 is 19 residues long. Germline V gives CDR1 LGHNA, CDR2 YNFKEQ. The CDR3 coding sequence is TGTGCCAGCAGCCAAGAACTTTCGCTGGAGGGGACTAGTACCTACGAGCAGTACGTC. Amino acids: CASSQELSLEGTSTYEQYV.

The chain carries TRBV7-9 and TRBJ1-6; 9 positions agree with TRBD1. The ends lost 0 bases at V and 9 bases at J; junction bases unmatched: 3. Per germline, CDR1 SEHNR and CDR2 FQNEAQ (reference sequence). The CDR3 extends over 15 amino acids. The CDR3 reads CASSLARQGGSPLHF. The CDR3 DNA sequence: TGTGCCAGCAGCTTAGCCCGACAGGGGGGTTCACCCCTCCACTTT.

This clonotype was seen many times. The chain is built from TRBV2 and TRBJ2-5; D might be TRBD1 (5 bases). This CDR3 comprises 14 residues. Trimming shortened V by 3 bases and J by 2 bases, and 10 bases separated the two germline ends. Germline lookup yields CDR1 SNHLY and CDR2 FYNNEI. CDR3: CASSEWTLQETQYF. CDR3 DNA: TGTGCCAGCAGTGAGTGGACATTACAAGAGACCCAGTACTTC.

The genes are TRBV5-1 and TRBJ1-1, with D possibly TRBD1 on 6 matching bases. Trimming removed 3 bases from V and 5 bases from J, with 17 bases in between. CDR1 SGHRS and CDR2 YFSETQ come from the germline V gene. The CDR3 is 15 amino acids. For the CDR3, the DNA is TGCGCCAGCAGCTCCCTGGGAGGGAGGGGGACTGAAGCTTTCTTT. Residues: CASSSLGGRGTEAFF.

The rearrangement links TRBV9 to TRBJ1-5; D uncertain. CDR3 size: 15 residues. V was cut by 0 bases and J by 0 bases, with 7 bases left in between. Germline-derived CDR1 and CDR2 are SGDLS and YYNGEE. This chain's CDR3 is CASSVGRFSNQPQHF. CDR3 DNA: TGTGCCAGCAGCGTAGGGCGCTTTAGCAATCAGCCCCAGCATTTT.

This clonotype was recorded a few times. V gene TRBV20-1 combines with J gene TRBJ2-1, with a tentative D call TRBD2 (5 bases). This CDR3 is built from 13 residues. V was pared by 3 bases and J by 3 bases, with 9 bases between. Per the germline V gene, CDR1 is DFQATT and CDR2 is SNEGSKA (reference sequence). CDR3 residues: CSASRTVYNEQFF. CDR3 sequence (DNA): TGCAGTGCTAGCAGGACTGTCTACAATGAGCAGTTCTTC.

This clonotype was picked up a small number of times. The chain combines TRBV27 with TRBJ1-1; maybe TRBD1 (5 bases). Germline CDR1 and CDR2: MNHEY and SMNVEV (reference sequence). The CDR3 contains 16 residues. The germline V and J ends were trimmed by 0 bases and 1 base, with 12 bases remaining between them. CDR3 nucleotides: TGTGCCAGCAGTTTATCGCCGGGACCCTCGAACACTGAAGCTTTCTTT. Residues: CASSLSPGPSNTEAFF.

This clonotype came up a few times. The CDR3 nucleotides are TGTGCCAGCGGGCTGGGGGGCGCGAACACTGAAGCTTTCTTT. It codes for CASGLGGANTEAFF. The chain carries TRBV6-1 and TRBJ1-1; possible D gene TRBD1, 6 bases. Germline V gene sequence: CDR1 MNHNS, CDR2 SASEGT. Trimming stripped 8 bases from V and 1 base from J, with 14 bases between. The CDR3 loop spans 14 amino acids.

This clonotype was observed a handful of times. This chain connects TRBV7-8 to TRBJ2-4; TRBD2 matches 7 bases. The CDR3 has 15 residues. Per germline, CDR1 SGHVS and CDR2 FQNEAQ. The junction had 4 bases not matched to a gene; V was cut back by 1 base and J by 4 bases. CDR3 sequence: CASSLERGWKNIQYF. CDR3 DNA sequence: TGTGCCAGCAGCTTAGAGCGGGGATGGAAAAACATTCAGTACTTC.

The gene calls are TRBV28 and TRBJ2-3; 7 bases are a match to TRBD1. The J segment lost 6 bases and the V segment lost 2 bases, leaving 8 bases of the junction unmatched. The CDR3 totals 15 residues. Germline-derived CDR1 and CDR2 are MDHEN and SYDVKM. CDR3: CASSLDAGGRDTQYF. The CDR3 DNA reads as TGTGCCAGCAGTTTAGACGCAGGGGGTAGGGATACGCAGTATTTT.

Only a few counts were recorded for this clonotype. The junction departs from germline at one end; a sequencing error may be responsible. This chain joins TRBV12-3 or TRBV12-4 and TRBJ2-7; D perhaps matches TRBD1 (5 bases). The CDR3 sequence is 13 residues long. The CDR3 protein is CVSSLDRAYEQYF. In DNA, the CDR3 is TGTGTCAGCAGCCTTGACAGAGCCTACGAGCAGTACTTC.